Listed below are T cell receptor beta chains from one sample, sequenced in a study of CD8+ T cells in alopecia areata. Sequencing used immunoSEQ multiplex PCR; TCRdb keeps in-frame clones, though not all of them. Counted here are 200,000 to 250,000 clones, 57% occurring once; the ten biggest clones make up 0.4% to 0.55%. The sequenced sample was CD4+ T cells sorted from blood, obtained at week 0. The receptor source for this set is a human donor with alopecia areata. The CDR3 runs from the conserved cysteine through the conserved F or W. Fields, in order: V gene, clone size, D gene, J gene, CDR3 protein, CDR3 DNA. D genes are given only for firm matches. Clone sizes are given selectively: once, few, many, or a class where the clone is expanded.

TRBV27	few	-	TRBJ2-5	CASSLISGGGVTQYF	TGTGCCAGCAGTTTGATTAGCGGAGGGGGAGTGACCCAGTACTTC
TRBV13	-	-	TRBJ1-4	CASSSRPGRVNEKLFF	TGTGCCAGCAGCTCCCGTCCAGGGAGGGTTAATGAAAAACTGTTTTTT
TRBV9	-	-	TRBJ1-2	CASSVGGAPSNYGYTF	TGTGCCAGCAGCGTAGGGGGGGCACCCTCTAACTATGGCTACACCTTC
TRBV30	-	-	TRBJ2-1	CAWRTVYNEQFF	TGTGCCTGGAGGACAGTCTACAATGAGCAGTTCTTC
TRBV4-2	-	-	TRBJ1-1	CASSQGQGAEAFF	TGTGCCAGCAGCCAAGGACAAGGGGCTGAAGCTTTCTTT
TRBV4-1	-	TRBD1	TRBJ2-1	CASSPQRGRYNEQFF	TGCGCCAGCAGCCCCCAAAGGGGGCGATACAATGAGCAGTTCTTC
TRBV4-1	-	-	TRBJ2-1	CASSQDRGGNEQFF	TGCGCCAGCAGCCAAGACAGGGGAGGCAATGAGCAGTTCTTC
TRBV5-1	-	-	TRBJ1-6	CASSRDRSSYNSPLHF	TGCGCCAGCAGCCGGGACCGGAGCTCCTATAATTCACCCCTCCACTTT
TRBV11-2	-	-	TRBJ1-2	CASSPDSNYGYTF	TGTGCCAGCAGCCCCGACAGCAACTATGGCTACACCTTC
TRBV29-1	-	-	TRBJ2-2	CSVGTGKSGELFF	TGCAGCGTTGGTACAGGGAAATCCGGGGAGCTGTTTTTT
TRBV30	-	TRBD2	TRBJ2-1	CAWSPTSTLAGGFHEQFF	TGTGCCTGGAGTCCGACCTCAACGCTAGCGGGAGGGTTCCATGAGCAGTTCTTC
TRBV29-1	-	-	TRBJ2-3	CSVTGLTPQATQYF	TGCAGCGTGACCGGACTCACTCCCCAGGCTACGCAGTATTTT
TRBV7-2	-	-	TRBJ2-7	CASSLVPLKGEVQIYEQYF	TGTGCCAGCAGCTTAGTCCCACTCAAGGGTGAGGTCCAAATTTACGAGCAGTACTTC
TRBV29-1	-	-	TRBJ2-1	CSVEGRLGVHEQFF	TGCAGCGTTGAAGGGCGGCTGGGCGTGCATGAGCAGTTCTTC
TRBV5-1	many	-	TRBJ1-4	CASTKGRGTNEKLFF	TGCGCCAGCACCAAGGGACGGGGGACTAATGAAAAACTGTTTTTT
TRBV7-9	-	TRBD1	TRBJ2-5	CASSLPRGLETQYF	TGTGCCAGCAGCCTGCCCAGGGGGCTAGAGACCCAGTACTTC
TRBV19	-	-	TRBJ1-4	CASSIGLTATNEKLFF	TGTGCCAGTAGTATAGGATTGACGGCAACTAATGAAAAACTGTTTTTT
TRBV9	few	-	TRBJ1-1	CASSSGQTKRAFF	TGTGCCAGCAGCAGCGGACAGACTAAGAGAGCTTTCTTT
TRBV7-9	-	-	TRBJ2-7	CASSGTGSSYEQYF	TGTGCCAGCAGCGGGACGGGTAGCTCCTACGAGCAGTACTTC
TRBV30	-	TRBD1	TRBJ2-2	CAWSGDRVNTGELFF	TGTGCCTGGAGTGGGGACAGGGTGAACACCGGGGAGCTGTTTTTT
TRBV6-5	-	TRBD2	TRBJ2-4	CASSYNGRENIQYF	TGTGCCAGCAGTTACAACGGGAGGGAAAACATTCAGTACTTC
TRBV6-5	-	-	TRBJ2-1	CASRRDPANEQFF	TGTGCCAGCAGAAGGGACCCAGCAAATGAGCAGTTCTTC
TRBV5-1	-	-	TRBJ2-3	CASSFKDSGDTQYF	TGCGCCAGCAGCTTTAAGGACAGCGGAGATACGCAGTATTTT
TRBV7-9	-	-	TRBJ2-1	CASSLDQGTYNEQFF	TGTGCCAGCAGCTTAGACCAGGGAACCTACAATGAGCAGTTCTTC
TRBV6-5	few	-	TRBJ2-2	CASSYWENTGELFF	TGTGCCAGCAGTTACTGGGAGAACACCGGGGAGCTGTTTTTT
TRBV2	-	-	TRBJ2-3	CASFDGGSTDTQYF	TGTGCCAGCTTCGACGGAGGAAGCACAGATACGCAGTATTTT
TRBV29-1	few	TRBD2	TRBJ2-5	CSVAAGLRETQYF	TGCAGCGTTGCAGCGGGATTGCGAGAGACCCAGTACTTC
TRBV29-1	few	TRBD1	TRBJ2-7	CSVARTGTYEQYF	TGCAGCGTTGCTCGGACAGGGACCTACGAGCAGTACTTC
TRBV18	-	-	TRBJ1-2	CASSPNHGGNYGYTF	TGTGCCAGCTCACCAAACCACGGCGGGAACTATGGCTACACCTTC
TRBV18	-	TRBD1	TRBJ2-7	CASSPRYGQDFYEQYF	TGTGCCAGCTCACCACGTTATGGACAGGACTTTTACGAGCAGTACTTC
TRBV2	once	-	TRBJ2-4	CASSVPDTSGPKNIQYF	TGTGCCAGCAGTGTCCCTGACACTTCGGGCCCCAAAAACATTCAGTACTTC
TRBV29-1	-	-	TRBJ1-1	CSVDPGGLNTEAFF	TGCAGCGTTGATCCCGGGGGATTGAACACTGAAGCTTTCTTT
TRBV29-1	-	TRBD1	TRBJ2-1	CSVYRGQGGEQFF	TGCAGCGTTTACAGGGGGCAGGGGGGTGAGCAGTTCTTC
TRBV30	-	-	TRBJ2-6	CAWSAISGANVLTF	TGTGCCTGGAGCGCCATCTCTGGGGCCAACGTCCTGACTTTC
TRBV20-1	-	-	TRBJ2-7	CSAIRGEQYF	TGCAGTGCTATCAGGGGCGAGCAGTACTTC
TRBV30	-	-	TRBJ1-3	CAWGWGRRNTIYF	TGTGCCTGGGGGTGGGGAAGAAGAAACACCATATATTTT
TRBV27	-	-	TRBJ1-2	CASRGLGLVGYTF	TGTGCCAGCAGAGGCCTCGGGTTGGTTGGCTACACCTTC
TRBV7-2	-	-	TRBJ1-2	CASSWNYGYTF	TGTGCCAGCAGCTGGAACTATGGCTACACCTTC
TRBV5-1	-	TRBD2	TRBJ2-1	CASQRGSGDNEQFF	TGCGCCAGCCAACGGGGTAGCGGGGACAATGAGCAGTTCTTC
TRBV20-1	few	TRBD1	TRBJ2-1	CSAETGVIGFF	TGCAGTGCGGAGACAGGGGTGATAGGTTTCTTC
TRBV23-1	-	-	TRBJ2-7	CASSLGPVSYEQYF	TGCGCCAGCAGTTTGGGACCCGTGTCTTACGAGCAGTACTTC